This TCR beta chain was obtained from a study of T cells in Graves' hyperthyroidism and ophthalmopathy. V trimming: 2 bases; J trimming: 2 bases; junction bases outside the gene matches: 6. Germline V lookup: CDR1 MNHEY, CDR2 SVGAGI. CDR3 size: 15 residues. This clonotype was detected only a few times. Amplification targeted TCR beta CDR3 regions from RNA transcripts. Primed by the HTBI set, a first-round RT-PCR was run on the TCR CDR3. TCRdb reprocessed the multiplex PCR reads via MiXCR and lists one record per CDR3 protein. The sample has about 260,000 distinct CDR3 sequences, 25% to 30% seen once. The clonotype comes from a man aged 35 to 55 with Graves' hyperthyroidism that later progressed to Graves' ophthalmopathy. This chain joins TRBV6-5 and TRBJ2-7; 7 nucleotides line up with TRBD1. Specimen: blood. This chain's CDR3 is CASSYPMGQTYEQYF. CDR3 sequence (DNA): TGTGCCAGCAGTTACCCTATGGGACAGACCTACGAGCAGTACTTC.